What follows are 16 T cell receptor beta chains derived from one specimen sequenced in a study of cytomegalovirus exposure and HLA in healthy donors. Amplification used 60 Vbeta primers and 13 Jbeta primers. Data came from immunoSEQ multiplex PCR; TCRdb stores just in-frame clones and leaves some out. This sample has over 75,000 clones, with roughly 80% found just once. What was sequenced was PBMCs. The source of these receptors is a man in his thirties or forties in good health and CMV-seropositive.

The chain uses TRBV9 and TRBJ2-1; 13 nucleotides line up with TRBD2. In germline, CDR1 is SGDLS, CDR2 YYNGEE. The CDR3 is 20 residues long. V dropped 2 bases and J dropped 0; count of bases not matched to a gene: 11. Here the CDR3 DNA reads TGTGCCAGCAGCGTTTCCGGACTAGCGGGAGACAGAAGCTCCTACAATGAGCAGTTCTTC. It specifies CASSVSGLAGDRSSYNEQFF.

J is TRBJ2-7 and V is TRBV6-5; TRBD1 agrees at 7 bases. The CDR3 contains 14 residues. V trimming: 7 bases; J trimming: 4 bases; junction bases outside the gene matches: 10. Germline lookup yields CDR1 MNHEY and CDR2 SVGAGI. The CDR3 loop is CASTPSGTVYEQYF. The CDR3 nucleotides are TGTGCCAGCACCCCCTCCGGGACAGTGTACGAGCAGTACTTC.

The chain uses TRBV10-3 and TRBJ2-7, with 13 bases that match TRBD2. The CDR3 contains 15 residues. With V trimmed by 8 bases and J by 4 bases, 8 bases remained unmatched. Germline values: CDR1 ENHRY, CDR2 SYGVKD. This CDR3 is CAIRSEGLAGYEQYF. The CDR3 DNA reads TGTGCCATCCGCTCCGAGGGACTAGCGGGATACGAGCAGTACTTC.

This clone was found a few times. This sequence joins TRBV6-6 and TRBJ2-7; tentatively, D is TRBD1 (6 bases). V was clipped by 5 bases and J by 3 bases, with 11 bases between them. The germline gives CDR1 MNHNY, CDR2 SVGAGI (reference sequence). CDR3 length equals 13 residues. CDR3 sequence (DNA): TGTGCCAGCAGTAACAGGGCGAGCTACGAGCAGTACTTC. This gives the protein CASSNRASYEQYF.

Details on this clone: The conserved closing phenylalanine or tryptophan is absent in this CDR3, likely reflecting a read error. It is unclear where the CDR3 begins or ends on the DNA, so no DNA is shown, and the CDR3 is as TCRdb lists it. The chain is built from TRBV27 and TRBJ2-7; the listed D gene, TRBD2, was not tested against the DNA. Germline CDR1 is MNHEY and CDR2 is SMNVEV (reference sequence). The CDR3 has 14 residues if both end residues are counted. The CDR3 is CASSLGPAAYERYS.

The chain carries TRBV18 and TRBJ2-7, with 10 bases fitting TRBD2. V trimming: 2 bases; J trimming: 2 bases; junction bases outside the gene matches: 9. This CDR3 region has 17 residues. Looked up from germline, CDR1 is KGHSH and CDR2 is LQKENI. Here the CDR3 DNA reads TGTGCCAGCTCACCAAATCCGTCTAGCGGGGGAACCTACGAGCAGTACTTC. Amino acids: CASSPNPSSGGTYEQYF.

The CDR3 DNA is TGTGCCAGCACCACTAGCGGGAGTATTTACGAGCAGTACTTC. Translated: CASTTSGSIYEQYF. This sequence joins TRBV28 and TRBJ2-7; the match to TRBD2 covers 11 bases. This CDR3 contains 14 residues. Germline V gene data show CDR1 as MDHEN and CDR2 as SYDVKM. Trimming took 7 bases from V and 4 from J; bases not matched to a gene: 6. Combining the CDR3 with reference TRBV28 and TRBJ2-7 gives the whole variable domain DVKVTQSSRYLVKRTGEKVFLECVQDMDHENMFWYRQDPGLGLRLIYFSYDVKMKEKGDIPEGYSVSREKKERFSLILESASTNQTSMYLCASTTSGSIYEQYFGPGTRLTVT.

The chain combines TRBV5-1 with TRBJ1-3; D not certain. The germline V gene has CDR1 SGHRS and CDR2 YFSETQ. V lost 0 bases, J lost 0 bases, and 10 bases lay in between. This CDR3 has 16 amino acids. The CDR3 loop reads CASSLALGTSGNTIYF. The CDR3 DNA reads TGCGCCAGCAGCTTGGCCCTAGGAACCTCTGGAAACACCATATATTTT.

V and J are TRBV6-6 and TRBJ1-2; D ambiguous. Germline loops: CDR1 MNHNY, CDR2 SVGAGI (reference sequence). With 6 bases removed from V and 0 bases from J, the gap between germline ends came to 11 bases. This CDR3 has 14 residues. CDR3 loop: CASSLRDTNYGYTF. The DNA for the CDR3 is TGTGCCAGCAGCCTAAGAGACACTAACTATGGCTACACCTTC.

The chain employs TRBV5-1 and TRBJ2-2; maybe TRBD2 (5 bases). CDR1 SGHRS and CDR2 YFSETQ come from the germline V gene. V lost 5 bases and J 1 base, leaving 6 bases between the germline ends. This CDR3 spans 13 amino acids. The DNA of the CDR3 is TGCGCCAGCAGGGCGGGGAACACCGGGGAGCTGTTTTTT. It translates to CASRAGNTGELFF. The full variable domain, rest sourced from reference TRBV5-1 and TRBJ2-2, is KAGVTQTPRYLIKTRGQQVTLSCSPISGHRSVSWYQQTPGQGLQFLFEYFSETQRNKGNFPGRFSGRQFSNSRSEMNVSTLELGDSALYLCASRAGNTGELFFGEGSRLTVL.

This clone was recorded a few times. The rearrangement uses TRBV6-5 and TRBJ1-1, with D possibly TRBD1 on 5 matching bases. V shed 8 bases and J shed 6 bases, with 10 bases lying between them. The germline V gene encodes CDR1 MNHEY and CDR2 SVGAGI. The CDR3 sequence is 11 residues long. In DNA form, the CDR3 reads TGTGCCAGCCCCCCGGGGGCTGAAGCTTTCTTT. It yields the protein CASPPGAEAFF.

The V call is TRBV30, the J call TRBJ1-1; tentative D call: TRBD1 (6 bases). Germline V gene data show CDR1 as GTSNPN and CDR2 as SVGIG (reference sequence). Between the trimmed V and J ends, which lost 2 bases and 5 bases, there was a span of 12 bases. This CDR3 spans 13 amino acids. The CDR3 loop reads CAWSRRGGTEAFF. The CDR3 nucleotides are TGTGCCTGGAGTCGCAGGGGTGGGACTGAAGCTTTCTTT.

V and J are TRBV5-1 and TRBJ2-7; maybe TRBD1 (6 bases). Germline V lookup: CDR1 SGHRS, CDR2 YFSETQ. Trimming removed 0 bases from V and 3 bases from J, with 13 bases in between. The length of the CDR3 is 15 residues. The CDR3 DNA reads TGCGCCAGCAGCTTGGACACCACACAGGGCTACGAGCAGTACTTC. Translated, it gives CASSLDTTQGYEQYF. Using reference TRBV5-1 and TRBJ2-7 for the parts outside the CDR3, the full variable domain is KAGVTQTPRYLIKTRGQQVTLSCSPISGHRSVSWYQQTPGQGLQFLFEYFSETQRNKGNFPGRFSGRQFSNSRSEMNVSTLELGDSALYLCASSLDTTQGYEQYFGPGTRLTVT.

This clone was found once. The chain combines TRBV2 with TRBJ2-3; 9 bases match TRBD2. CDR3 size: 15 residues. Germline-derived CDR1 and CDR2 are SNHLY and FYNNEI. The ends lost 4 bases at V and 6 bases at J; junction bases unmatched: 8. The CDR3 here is CASSVDSGRADTQYF. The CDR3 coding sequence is TGTGCCAGCAGTGTCGATAGCGGGAGAGCTGATACGCAGTATTTT.

The CDR3 bases are TGTGCCAGCAGTTACGGGGCTCGCCGGGAGACCCAGTACTTC. It yields the protein CASSYGARRETQYF. J is TRBJ2-5 and V is TRBV6-6; possible D gene TRBD1, 5 bases. CDR1 and CDR2 (germline): MNHNY, SVGAGI (reference sequence). The CDR3 runs to 14 residues. Trimming removed 2 bases from V and 5 bases from J, with 12 bases in between.

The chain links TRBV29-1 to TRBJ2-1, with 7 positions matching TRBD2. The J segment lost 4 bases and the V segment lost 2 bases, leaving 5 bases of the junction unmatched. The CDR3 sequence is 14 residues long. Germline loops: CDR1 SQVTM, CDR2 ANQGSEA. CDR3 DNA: TGCAGCGTTGAATTTAGCGGGCCTTACAATGAGCAGTTCTTC. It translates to CSVEFSGPYNEQFF.